This TCR beta chain stems from a study of CD8 T cells in Susac syndrome. Study details: At the time their blood was drawn, patients with Susac syndrome were either therapy-naive, on corticosteroids (with some of them also receiving intravenous immunoglobulin), or on intravenous immunoglobulin alone.

In the case of this clonotype: What it binds is not known.

Regarding the study as a whole: Peak Susac CD8+ clonal expansion was seen in TEMRA cells and active patients. Around 16 Susac-specific public clones were found in total CD8+ repertoires and four to six in CD8+ TEMRA repertoires.

The V gene's germline CDR1 is DFQATT and CDR2 SNEGSKA (reference sequence). V was cut by 5 bases and J by 0 bases, with 17 bases left in between. The CDR3 has 16 amino acids. Random hexamers primed reverse transcription of about 0.45 to 1 ug RNA. The method of amplification for TCR beta CDR3 was immunoSEQ multiplex PCR, covering 54 Vbeta and 13 Jbeta. A single record per CDR3 protein comes from TCRdb applying MiXCR to the immunoSEQ multiplex PCR reads. Here the sample spans roughly 86,000 distinct CDR3 sequences, about 96% being singletons. Sequenced: CD8+ T cells from PBMCs. V is TRBV20-1 and J is TRBJ2-1; D tentatively fits TRBD1 or TRBD2 (5 bases each). The receptor's source is a human donor with Susac syndrome. CDR3 nucleotide sequence: TGCAGTGCTGCCTCGCAGGGAGCTTACTCCTACAATGAGCAGTTCTTC. It yields the protein CSAASQGAYSYNEQFF.